These T cell receptor beta chains were read from a single sample in a study of blood T cell repertoires in COVID-19. Data came from immunoSEQ multiplex PCR; TCRdb stores just in-frame clones and leaves some out. Among 330,000 or so clones listed, approximately 89% were seen once. The material sequenced was peripheral blood. All receptors come from a woman in her fifties or sixties with COVID-19, enrolled during active disease. Both conserved end residues are part of each CDR3. Rows may omit the clone size; those that give it use once, few, many or a size class.

size: once; V: TRBV15; CDR3: CATSRDLAVYSYEQYF
size: few; V: TRBV5-1; CDR3: CASSLQDNTEAFF
size: NA; V: TRBV5-1; CDR3: CASTPWTGTYGYTF
size: NA; V: TRBV14; CDR3: CASSQDLRGGREKLFF
size: NA; V: TRBV5-1; CDR3: CASSSQGDTEAFF
size: NA; V: TRBV18; CDR3: CASSSLTGNTEAFF
size: NA; V: TRBV19; CDR3: CASTRGGRTNEKLFF
size: NA; V: TRBV2; CDR3: CASSGRDRARETQYF
size: NA; V: TRBV6-5; CDR3: CASIQGTEAFF
size: NA; V: TRBV12-3/TRBV12-4; CDR3: CASSFGDQPQHF
size: once; V: TRBV27; CDR3: CASSWAGRNNQPQHF
size: NA; V: TRBV7-2; CDR3: CASSRRTGYGYTF
size: once; V: TRBV5-1; CDR3: CASSFGQGPLKGYTF
size: NA; V: TRBV3-1/TRBV3-2; CDR3: CASSQDWGGNYGYTF
size: NA; V: TRBV5-1; CDR3: CASSLVANEQFF
size: NA; V: TRBV3-1/TRBV3-2; CDR3: CASSQRTSGIYGYTF
size: NA; V: TRBV7-7; CDR3: CASSPSGGALGETQYF
size: NA; V: TRBV11-3; CDR3: CASTGTGAYYGYTF
size: once; V: TRBV30; CDR3: CAWRPTGCCQPQHF
size: few; V: TRBV7-9; CDR3: CASSTGQGPYEQYF
size: NA; V: TRBV2; CDR3: CASSFAYSGATYEQYF
size: NA; V: TRBV7-6; CDR3: CASSSNRASGEKLFF
size: NA; V: TRBV11-2; CDR3: CASSFFLGFTGNEQFF
size: NA; V: TRBV5-1; CDR3: CASSSETEIYGYTF
size: NA; V: TRBV21-1; CDR3: CASRHLTRETQYF
size: once; V: TRBV19; CDR3: CASSPQGQNTGELFF
size: NA; V: TRBV6-6; CDR3: CASRRGTSYETQYF